This T cell receptor beta chain was found in a study of CD8 T cells in ankylosing spondylitis. Study-wide results and caveats: Characteristic, it appeared, of ankylosing spondylitis blood was a TCR beta motif of roughly 8 highly homologous variants. Previously reported in reactive arthritis synovial fluid and blood were some of the motif variants. As for the disease-linked clones, they showed a CD8+ phenotype and occurred at relatively low frequencies in peripheral blood. Reported data indicate significant enrichment of disease-linked clones within matched ankylosing spondylitis synovial fluid.

MiXCR, applied by TCRdb to the 5' RACE reads, yields one record per CDR3 protein. The sample has hundreds of thousands of distinct CDR3 sequences, roughly 10% seen once; the top ten hold 0.51%. Germline CDR1 is LGHNA and CDR2 is YSLEER. The CDR3 runs to 14 residues. The V gene lost 3 bases and the J gene lost 0 bases, with 9 bases spanning the gap. About this clonotype: The antigen remains unidentified.

Sequencing was done on a sample of blood, either unsorted or a sorted T cell fraction (not recorded which). The sequence was obtained from a male donor with ankylosing spondylitis. The genes are TRBV4-3 and TRBJ2-7; possibly TRBD2 for D (5 bases). The CDR3 spells CASSQEESSYEQYF. CDR3 DNA sequence: TGCGCCAGCAGCCAGGAGGAAAGCTCCTACGAGCAGTACTTC.